This passage covers 26 T cell receptor beta chains from one sample sequenced in a study of metastatic and nonmetastatic thyroid tumors. MiXCR was used by TCRdb to re-call the PCR reads. The sample yields some 16,000 clones, under 15% seen once. Every patient was untreated before thyroid surgery. Sequenced: tumor tissue. All receptors derive from a female donor with papillary thyroid cancer or a benign thyroid nodule (not recorded which). Some clones in this sample may be carry-over from other donors' samples.

This clone was counted many times. This chain links TRBV12-3 or TRBV12-4 with TRBJ2-1; 10 bases map to TRBD2. There are 16 residues in the CDR3. With V trimmed by 3 bases and J by 8 bases, 10 bases remained unmatched. CDR3 region: CASSFASGSSSDEQFF. CDR3 bases: TGTGCCAGCAGTTTTGCTAGCGGGAGTTCGTCGGATGAGCAGTTCTTC.

The sample holds many counts of this clone. The CDR3 sequence: CASSYPGTGDYGYTF. The CDR3 DNA is TGTGCCAGCAGTTACCCGGGGACAGGGGACTATGGCTACACCTTC. This chain uses TRBV6-5 with TRBJ1-2; 10 nucleotides match TRBD1. The V segment lost 2 bases and the J segment 3 bases; nucleotides outside the gene matches: 3. This CDR3 is built from 15 residues. Germline CDR1 is MNHEY and CDR2 is SVGAGI.

In this sample, this clone turned up a few times. This could be a read error, since a much larger clone is one nucleotide away. The sample carries other DNA sequences with the same CDR3. This rearrangement joins TRBV5-1 to TRBJ1-4; 8 bases align to TRBD1. Germline V gene lookup returns CDR1 SGHRS and CDR2 YFSETQ. The CDR3 is 15 amino acids. The V gene end was trimmed by 0 bases and the J gene end by 7 bases; junction bases not matched to a gene: 5. Here the CDR3 DNA reads TGCGCCAGCAGCTTGGCCTCAACAGGGGGTGAAAAACTGTTTTTT. Translation gives CASSLASTGGEKLFF.

Note on this clone: This may come from a read error, since a much larger clone is one base off. The sample holds other DNA sequences that translate to the same CDR3. V and J are TRBV2 and TRBJ1-2; no clear D. The length of the CDR3 is 14 residues. The germline gives CDR1 SNHLY, CDR2 FYNNEI. For the CDR3, the DNA is TGTGCCAGCACCCGGACCTTTTCTAACTATGGCTACACCTTT. It codes for CASTRTFSNYGYTF.

The rearrangement links TRBV11-3 to TRBJ2-7, with D possibly matching TRBD1 (7 bases). CDR1 and CDR2 from the germline V gene are SGHNT and YENEEA. CDR3 length equals 15 residues. V lost 5 bases and J lost 3, with 17 bases in between. The CDR3 nucleotides are TGTGCCAGCAGCGGGACTGGACAGGTACACTACGAGCAGTACTTC. Its protein product is CASSGTGQVHYEQYF. The full variable domain, rest sourced from reference TRBV11-3 and TRBJ2-7, is EAGVVQSPRYKIIEKKQPVAFWCNPISGHNTLYWYLQNLGQGPELLIRYENEEAVDDSQLPKDRFSAERLKGVDSTLKIQPAELGDSAVYLCASSGTGQVHYEQYFGPGTRLTVT.

This clone has at least ten counts. Within the sample, other DNA sequences also encode this same CDR3. The rearrangement joins TRBV12-3 or TRBV12-4 to TRBJ2-4; D possibly uses TRBD1 or TRBD2 (5 bases each). The length of the CDR3 is 14 residues. Trimming took off 5 bases at V and 6 bases at J, with 14 bases between the two ends. As DNA, the CDR3 is TGTGCCAGCAGTCCACGGGACGGAAGAAACATTCAGTACTTC. As protein: CASSPRDGRNIQYF.

This clone is categorized as medium-sized. V and J are TRBV5-8 and TRBJ2-1, with 8 bases that match TRBD2. J gave up 0 bases and V 1 base, and 3 bases lay outside the gene matches. Germline V gives CDR1 SGHTS, CDR2 YDEGEE. The CDR3 is 16 amino acids. CDR3 loop: CASSLPSGFSYNEQFF. The CDR3 coding sequence is TGTGCCAGCAGCTTGCCTAGCGGGTTCTCCTACAATGAGCAGTTCTTC. The full variable domain, completed using reference TRBV5-8 and TRBJ2-1, is EAGVTQSPTHLIKTRGQQATLRCSPISGHTSVYWYQQALGLGLQFLLWYDEGEERNRGNFPPRFSGRQFPNYSSELNVNALELEDSALYLCASSLPSGFSYNEQFFGPGTRLTVL.

As concerns this clone: This may be a read error, as it is one base from a much larger clone. The chain recombines TRBV20-1 with TRBJ2-3; perhaps TRBD2 as D (5 bases). This CDR3 comprises 14 residues. V was clipped by 8 bases and J by 4 bases, with 19 bases between them. CDR1 and CDR2 (germline): DFQATT, SNEGSKA (reference sequence). CDR3 sequence: CSFRTPGIPDTQYF. As DNA, the CDR3 is TGCAGTTTTCGGACCCCGGGGATCCCAGATACGCAGTATTTT.

Notes on this clone: At one end the junction does not follow the germline gene, possibly because of a read error. In DNA, the CDR3 is TGTGTCAGCAGCTTCCCGTCGGAATGCTATGGCTACACCTTC. Its protein product is CVSSFPSECYGYTF. The chain couples TRBV5-6 to TRBJ1-2; D unresolved. In germline, CDR1 is SGHDT, CDR2 YYEEEE. The CDR3 is made up of 14 amino acids.

This clone was detected many times. The chain uses TRBV6-1 and TRBJ2-7, with TRBD2 identical over 13 bases. The CDR3 is 15 amino acids. Germline CDR1 and CDR2: MNHNS and SASEGT. The V segment lost 4 bases and the J segment 7 bases; nucleotides outside the gene matches: 7. CDR3 sequence (DNA): TGTGCCAGCAGTGCTGGACTAGCGGGAGTAGGTGAGCAGTACTTC. Translated, it gives CASSAGLAGVGEQYF.

This clone showed up many times. Germline and junction disagree at one end, which may indicate a read error. The chain is built from TRBV6-1 and TRBJ2-4; weak D call: TRBD2 (5 bases). CDR3 length equals 16 residues. Looked up from germline, CDR1 is MNHNS and CDR2 is SASEGT. DNA for the CDR3: TGTGCCAGCAGTGACCAGTCTGGGCTAGCCAAAAACATTCAGTGCTTC. Protein sequence: CASSDQSGLAKNIQCF.

This chain joins TRBV20-1 and TRBJ2-4; unclear D gene. This CDR3 contains 15 residues. CDR1 DFQATT and CDR2 SNEGSKA come from the germline V gene (reference sequence). Trimming removed 4 bases at V and 2 bases at J, with 15 bases between. CDR3 sequence reads: CSAIDRYLTKNIQYF. The CDR3 nucleotides read TGCAGTGCTATAGATCGGTACTTAACCAAAAACATTCAGTACTTC.

This clone came up many times. The V and J genes are TRBV6-1 and TRBJ2-3, with D perhaps TRBD2 (6 bases). This CDR3 contains 14 residues. CDR1 and CDR2 (germline): MNHNS, SASEGT. V gave up 4 bases and J gave up 6 bases, with 14 bases separating them. The DNA of the CDR3 is TGTGCCAGCAGTGTTACTAGCTTAGTTGATACGCAGTATTTT. Protein sequence: CASSVTSLVDTQYF.

This clone was seen ten or more times. The chain carries TRBV5-5 and TRBJ2-5; 7 bases are shared with TRBD1. The germline V gene has CDR1 SGHKS and CDR2 YYEKEE (reference sequence). V was clipped by 1 base and J by 4 bases; unmatched bases: 1. The CDR3 has 13 amino acids. CDR3 amino acids: CASSLTGAETQYF. CDR3 coding DNA: TGTGCCAGCAGCTTGACAGGGGCAGAGACCCAGTACTTC.

This clone has a count of ten or more. The chain carries TRBV20-1 and TRBJ2-7; a weak D match, TRBD2 (6 bases). Germline CDR1 DFQATT, CDR2 SNEGSKA (reference sequence). The CDR3 spans 12 residues. Between the trimmed V and J ends, which lost 3 bases and 7 bases, there was a span of 13 bases. The CDR3 nucleotides are TGCAGTGCTAGTCGACTAGTGGGTGAGCAGTACTTC. This translates into CSASRLVGEQYF.

This clone was picked up many times. This rearrangement joins TRBV20-1 to TRBJ2-5, with no clear D. V lost 1 base to trimming and J lost 0 bases, with 9 bases between them. The CDR3 extends over 14 amino acids. CDR1 DFQATT and CDR2 SNEGSKA come from the germline V gene (reference sequence). As DNA, the CDR3 is TGCAGTGCTAGAGTTGGCACGGACCAAGAGACCCAGTACTTC. Translation gives CSARVGTDQETQYF.

This clone has a count of ten or more. The genes are TRBV20-1 and TRBJ2-3; D call uncertain. V was pared by 3 bases and J by 2 bases, with 12 bases between. Germline CDR1 and CDR2: DFQATT and SNEGSKA (reference sequence). The CDR3 has 14 amino acids. The CDR3 spells CSASPDTTTDTQYF. CDR3 nucleotides: TGCAGTGCTAGCCCCGACACCACCACAGATACGCAGTATTTT.

The chain couples TRBV3-1 to TRBJ1-2, with a weak D call TRBD1 (5 bases). V shed 4 bases and J shed 5 bases, with 11 bases lying between them. CDR3 length equals 13 residues. Germline V gene lookup returns CDR1 LGHDT and CDR2 YNNKEL (reference sequence). The CDR3 DNA reads TGTGCCAGCAGCCTCCTGACAGCATATGGCTACACCTTC. This translates into CASSLLTAYGYTF.

The V gene is TRBV6-2 or TRBV6-3, the J gene TRBJ2-1; a possible D gene is TRBD1 (6 bases). The CDR3 spans 17 residues. V was pared by 0 bases and J by 4 bases, with 16 bases between. CDR1 and CDR2 (germline): MNHEY, SVGEGT. The chain's CDR3 is CASSYSYNRGGYNEQFF. The CDR3 DNA reads TGTGCCAGCAGTTACTCTTATAATAGAGGGGGATACAATGAGCAGTTCTTC.

There are many counts of this clone. V gene TRBV2 combines with J gene TRBJ2-7; TRBD1 matches at 9 bases. This CDR3 has 15 residues. With 4 bases clipped from V and 4 bases from J, the junction kept 8 bases outside the gene matches. CDR1 SNHLY and CDR2 FYNNEI come from the germline V gene. CDR3 amino acids: CASSGTGALRYEQYF. Here the CDR3 DNA reads TGTGCCAGCAGTGGGACAGGGGCCCTGCGATACGAGCAGTACTTC.

DNA of the CDR3: TGCAGTGCTAGGACCGGGACTAGCGTCTTCTACGAGCAGTACTTC. This encodes CSARTGTSVFYEQYF. The chain carries TRBV20-1 and TRBJ2-7; the match to TRBD2 covers 10 bases. Trimming cost V 3 bases and J 3 bases; bases outside gene matches: 8. Germline-derived CDR1 and CDR2 are DFQATT and SNEGSKA (reference sequence). The CDR3 is 15 residues long.

The chain carries TRBV28 and TRBJ1-2; D ambiguous. Germline CDR1 reads MDHEN; CDR2 reads SYDVKM. The CDR3 extends over 13 amino acids. Deletions cut 7 bases from V and 1 base from J, with 10 bases between. The CDR3 here is CASTLEGNYGYTF. CDR3 bases: TGTGCCAGCACCTTGGAGGGTAACTATGGCTACACCTTC.

This clone was counted ten times or more. V and J are TRBV6-1 and TRBJ2-7, with 11 bases that match TRBD2. The CDR3 consists of 15 residues. Germline V CDR1 and CDR2: MNHNS, SASEGT. J lost 5 bases, V lost 6 bases, and 9 bases had no gene match. CDR3 DNA: TGTGCCAGCAGACGTAGCGGGAGGGGACCCCACGAGCAGTACTTC. Translating gives CASRRSGRGPHEQYF.

J is TRBJ2-3 and V is TRBV20-1; D possibly uses TRBD1 or TRBD2 (7 bases each). This CDR3 is built from 14 residues. Germline V CDR1 and CDR2: DFQATT, SNEGSKA (reference sequence). Trimming removed 2 bases from V and 2 bases from J, with 11 bases in between. The CDR3 here is CSARSGTATDTQYF. As DNA, the CDR3 is TGCAGTGCTAGAAGCGGGACAGCCACAGATACGCAGTATTTT.

This clone was counted at least ten times. The chain recombines TRBV12-3 or TRBV12-4 with TRBJ1-2; unclear D gene. The V gene lost 2 bases and the J gene lost 2 bases, with 3 bases spanning the gap. The CDR3 contains 12 residues. The chain's CDR3 is CASSLSNYGYTF. The CDR3 region has the DNA TGTGCCAGCAGTTTATCGAACTATGGCTACACCTTC.

J is TRBJ1-1 and V is TRBV28; 8 nucleotides line up with TRBD1. The length of the CDR3 is 14 residues. Germline-derived CDR1 and CDR2 are MDHEN and SYDVKM. The ends lost 5 bases at V and 1 base at J; junction bases unmatched: 3. The CDR3, as DNA: TGTGCCAGCAGTACCGGGACAGGGAACACTGAAGCTTTCTTT. Residues: CASSTGTGNTEAFF.